A selection of T cell receptor beta chains follows, all from one sample in a study of blood T cell repertoires in COVID-19. Libraries were prepared by immunoSEQ multiplex PCR; TCRdb keeps only in-frame clonotypes and omits some of them. The sample carries tens of thousands of clones, about 86% recorded once. Sequenced input: peripheral blood. Source of these receptors: a human donor in a cohort sampled during active COVID-19. Each CDR3 is given with its conserved first and last residue. Fields, in order: J gene, V gene, D gene, CDR3 DNA, CDR3 protein. A D gene is named only where the DNA matches it firmly.

TRBJ2-3	TRBV6-5	TRBD2	TGTGCCAGCAGTCAAACAGCGGGGCTCGTCTATTTT	CASSQTAGLVYF
TRBJ2-1	TRBV6-5	TRBD1	TGTGCCAGCAGTCAACTAGAGACAGGGGGCGAGTTCTTC	CASSQLETGGEFF
TRBJ1-2	TRBV24-1	-	TGTGCCACCAGTGATTTACGCGCGGGAGGCTACACCTTC	CATSDLRAGGYTF
TRBJ2-7	TRBV10-3	TRBD1	TGTGCCATCAGTGAGTCCGGGACAGGGGGGCACTACGAGCAGTACTTC	CAISESGTGGHYEQYF
TRBJ2-1	TRBV10-1	-	TGCGCCAGCAGGGCGGGTCGTAGAAGCTCCTACAATGAGCAGTTCTTC	CASRAGRRSSYNEQFF
TRBJ1-2	TRBV5-1	TRBD1	TGCGCCAGCAGCAGTTCAGGGGGCGCCGGCTATGGCTACACCTTC	CASSSSGGAGYGYTF
TRBJ1-6	TRBV27	-	TGTGCCAGCAGTTTATTCAGGGGCCAGCAGGGTTCACCCCTCCACTTT	CASSLFRGQQGSPLHF
TRBJ1-1	TRBV5-8	-	TGTGCCAGCACCCGCTTGTTCCTAGGAGTGAACACTGAAGCTTTCTTT	CASTRLFLGVNTEAFF
TRBJ2-7	TRBV5-6	TRBD1	TGTGCCAGCAGCGGAAGGACAGGCGGCTACGAGCAGTACTTC	CASSGRTGGYEQYF
TRBJ2-3	TRBV5-1	TRBD2	TGCGCCAGCAGCTTGGGTAGCGGGGGGGCACGCGTCAACACAGATACGCAGTATTTT	CASSLGSGGARVNTDTQYF
TRBJ2-7	TRBV18	-	TGTGCCAGCTCAGCTACAGGATCCGAGCAGTACTTC	CASSATGSEQYF